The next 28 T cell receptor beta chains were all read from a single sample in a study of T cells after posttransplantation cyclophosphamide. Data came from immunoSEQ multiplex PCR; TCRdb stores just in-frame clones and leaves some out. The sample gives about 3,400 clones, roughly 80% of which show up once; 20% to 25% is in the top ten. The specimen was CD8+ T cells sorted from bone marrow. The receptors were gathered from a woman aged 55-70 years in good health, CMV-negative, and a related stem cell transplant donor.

CDR3 in DNA: TGTGCCAGCAGTCCCCAGGGGGATACGAGCTACAATGAGCAGTTCTTC. Amino acids: CASSPQGDTSYNEQFF. The rearrangement uses TRBV28 and TRBJ2-1; 7 positions agree with TRBD1. The germline gives CDR1 MDHEN, CDR2 SYDVKM. This CDR3 spans 16 amino acids. V lost 5 bases, J lost 3 bases, and 10 bases stayed unmatched.

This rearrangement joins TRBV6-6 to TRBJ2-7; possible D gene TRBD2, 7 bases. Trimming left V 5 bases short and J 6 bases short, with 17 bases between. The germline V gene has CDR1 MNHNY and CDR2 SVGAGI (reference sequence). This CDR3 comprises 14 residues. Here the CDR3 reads CASSTTGGRGEQYV. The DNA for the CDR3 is TGTGCCAGCAGTACGACGGGGGGCCGAGGCGAGCAGTACGTC.

As DNA, the CDR3 is TGTGCCAGCAGCGCGGGAGACCTACTCCCCCTCCACTTT. Translating it yields CASSAGDLLPLHF. V usage is TRBV9 and J usage is TRBJ1-6; D gene uncertain. CDR3 length equals 13 residues. V lost 3 bases and J lost 13, with 14 bases in between. Germline V gives CDR1 SGDLS, CDR2 YYNGEE.

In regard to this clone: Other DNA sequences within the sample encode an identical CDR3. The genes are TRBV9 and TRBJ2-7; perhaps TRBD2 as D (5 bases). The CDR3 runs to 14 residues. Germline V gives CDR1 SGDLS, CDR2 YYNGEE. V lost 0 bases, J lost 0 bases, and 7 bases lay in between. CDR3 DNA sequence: TGTGCCAGCAGCGTAGCAGCGGTCTCCTACGAGCAGTACTTC. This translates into CASSVAAVSYEQYF.

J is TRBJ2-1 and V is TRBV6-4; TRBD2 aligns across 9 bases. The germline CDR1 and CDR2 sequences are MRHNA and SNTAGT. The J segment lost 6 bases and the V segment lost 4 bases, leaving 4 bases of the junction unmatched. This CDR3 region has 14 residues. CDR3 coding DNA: TGTGCCAGCAGTGTCAGCGGGGGGACCAATGAGCAGTTCTTC. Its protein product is CASSVSGGTNEQFF.

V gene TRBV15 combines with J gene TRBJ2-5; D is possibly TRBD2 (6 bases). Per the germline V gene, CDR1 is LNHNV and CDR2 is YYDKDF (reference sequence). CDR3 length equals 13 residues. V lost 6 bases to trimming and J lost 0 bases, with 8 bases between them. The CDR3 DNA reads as TGTGCCACCAGGTCTAGCGACCAAGAGACCCAGTACTTC. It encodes CATRSSDQETQYF.

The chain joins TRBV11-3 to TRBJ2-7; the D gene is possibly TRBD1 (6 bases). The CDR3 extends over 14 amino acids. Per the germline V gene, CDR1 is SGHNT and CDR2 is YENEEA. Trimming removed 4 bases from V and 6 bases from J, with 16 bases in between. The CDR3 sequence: CASSSPGHPGEQYF. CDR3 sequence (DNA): TGTGCCAGCAGCTCACCGGGACACCCCGGCGAGCAGTACTTC.

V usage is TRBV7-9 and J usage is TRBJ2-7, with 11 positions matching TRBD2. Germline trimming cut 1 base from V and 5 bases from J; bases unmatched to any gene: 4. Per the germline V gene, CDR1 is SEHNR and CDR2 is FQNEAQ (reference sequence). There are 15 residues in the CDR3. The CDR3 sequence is CASSLVGLAVNEQYF. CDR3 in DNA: TGTGCCAGCAGCTTAGTGGGACTAGCGGTTAACGAGCAGTACTTC. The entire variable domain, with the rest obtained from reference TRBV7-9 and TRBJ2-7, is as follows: DTGVSQNPRHKITKRGQNVTFRCDPISEHNRLYWYRQTLGQGPEFLTYFQNEAQLEKSRLLSDRFSAERPKGSFSTLEIQRTEQGDSAMYLCASSLVGLAVNEQYFGPGTRLTVT.

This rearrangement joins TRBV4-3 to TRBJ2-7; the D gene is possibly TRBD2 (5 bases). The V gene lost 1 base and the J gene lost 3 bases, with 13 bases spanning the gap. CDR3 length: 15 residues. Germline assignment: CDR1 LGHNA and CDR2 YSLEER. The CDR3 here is CASSQVVSAGYEQYF. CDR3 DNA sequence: TGCGCCAGCAGCCAAGTAGTAAGTGCGGGCTACGAGCAGTACTTC.

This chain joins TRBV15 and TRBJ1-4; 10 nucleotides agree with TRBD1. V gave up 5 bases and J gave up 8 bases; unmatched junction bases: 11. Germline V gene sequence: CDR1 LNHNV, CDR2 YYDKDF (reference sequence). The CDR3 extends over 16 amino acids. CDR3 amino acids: CATSGPVGDRGEKLFF. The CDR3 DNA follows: TGTGCCACCAGCGGCCCAGTAGGGGACAGGGGCGAAAAACTGTTTTTT. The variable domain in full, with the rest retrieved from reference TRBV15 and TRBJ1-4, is DAMVIQNPRYQVTQFGKPVTLSCSQTLNHNVMYWYQQKSSQAPKLLFHYYDKDFNNEADTPDNFQSRRPNTSFCFLDIRSPGLGDTAMYLCATSGPVGDRGEKLFFGSGTQLSVL.

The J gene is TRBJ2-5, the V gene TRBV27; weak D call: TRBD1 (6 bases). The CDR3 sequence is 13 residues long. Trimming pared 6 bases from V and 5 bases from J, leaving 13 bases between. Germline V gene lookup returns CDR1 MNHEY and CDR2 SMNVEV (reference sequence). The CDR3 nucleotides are TGTGCCAGCAGCCGCTGGGGGCCGGAGACCCAGTACTTC. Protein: CASSRWGPETQYF.

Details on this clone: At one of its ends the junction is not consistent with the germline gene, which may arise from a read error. CDR3 sequence: CASSDVKVDYHEQFF. CDR3 nucleotide sequence: TGTGCCAGCAGCGACGTAAAAGTGGACTACCATGAGCAGTTCTTC. The gene calls are TRBV14 and TRBJ2-1; D may be TRBD2 (6 bases). Germline CDR1 reads SGHDN; CDR2 reads FVKESK. CDR3 size: 15 residues. Drawing the rest from reference TRBV14 and TRBJ2-1, the complete variable domain is EAGVTQFPSHSVIEKGQTVTLRCDPISGHDNLYWYRRVMGKEIKFLLHFVKESKQDESGMPNNRFLAERTGGTYSTLKVQPAELEDSGVYFCASSDVKVDYHEQFFGPGTRLTVL.

The CDR3 sequence is CASTGLANEQYF. The CDR3 region has the DNA TGTGCCAGCACCGGACTAGCTAACGAGCAGTACTTC. The chain links TRBV2 to TRBJ2-7; 8 bases are shared with TRBD2. Germline CDR1 reads SNHLY; CDR2 reads FYNNEI. The CDR3 contains 12 residues. V was clipped by 7 bases and J by 5 bases; unmatched bases: 4.

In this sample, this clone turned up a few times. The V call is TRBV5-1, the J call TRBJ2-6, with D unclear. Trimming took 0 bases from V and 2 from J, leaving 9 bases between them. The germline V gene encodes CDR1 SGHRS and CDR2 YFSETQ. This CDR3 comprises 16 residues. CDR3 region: CASSLEWPAGANVLTF. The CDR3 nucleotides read TGCGCCAGCAGCTTGGAGTGGCCCGCTGGGGCCAACGTCCTGACTTTC.

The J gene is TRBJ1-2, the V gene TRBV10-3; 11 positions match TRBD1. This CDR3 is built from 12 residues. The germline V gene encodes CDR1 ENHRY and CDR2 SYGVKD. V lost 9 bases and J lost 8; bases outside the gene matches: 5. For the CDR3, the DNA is TGTGCCATTGGGACAGGGGGAGGCGGCTACACCTTC. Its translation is CAIGTGGGGYTF.

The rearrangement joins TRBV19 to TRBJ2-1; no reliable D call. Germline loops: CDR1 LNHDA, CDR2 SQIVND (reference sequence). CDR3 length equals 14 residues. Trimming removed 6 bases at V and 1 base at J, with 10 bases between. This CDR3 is CASSLTPSYNEQFF. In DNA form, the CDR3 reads TGTGCCAGTAGCCTTACTCCTTCCTACAATGAGCAGTTCTTC.

The CDR3 bases are TGTGCCAGCAGCTTAGAAGGGGCAGGCAATGAGCAGTTCTTC. Protein: CASSLEGAGNEQFF. The chain carries TRBV11-3 and TRBJ2-1; a weak D match, TRBD1 (5 bases). Trimming took off 0 bases at V and 6 bases at J, with 9 bases between the two ends. CDR1 is SGHNT, CDR2 YENEEA, per germline. This CDR3 has 14 amino acids.

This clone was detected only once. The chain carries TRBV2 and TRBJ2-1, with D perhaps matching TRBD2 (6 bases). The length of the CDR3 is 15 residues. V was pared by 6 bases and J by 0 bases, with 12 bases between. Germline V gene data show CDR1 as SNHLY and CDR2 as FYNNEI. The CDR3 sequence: CASRGGPSSYNEQFF. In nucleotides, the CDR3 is TGTGCCAGCAGAGGAGGGCCTAGCTCCTACAATGAGCAGTTCTTC. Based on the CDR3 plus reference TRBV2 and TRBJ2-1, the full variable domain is EPEVTQTPSHQVTQMGQEVILRCVPISNHLYFYWYRQILGQKVEFLVSFYNNEISEKSEIFDDQFSVERPDGSNFTLKIRSTKLEDSAMYFCASRGGPSSYNEQFFGPGTRLTVL.

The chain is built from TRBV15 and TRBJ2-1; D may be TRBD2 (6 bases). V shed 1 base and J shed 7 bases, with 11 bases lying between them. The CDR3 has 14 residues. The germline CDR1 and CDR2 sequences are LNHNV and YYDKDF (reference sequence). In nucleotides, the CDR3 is TGTGCCACCAGCAGAGTTAGCGGTGGAAATGAGCAGTTCTTC. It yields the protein CATSRVSGGNEQFF.

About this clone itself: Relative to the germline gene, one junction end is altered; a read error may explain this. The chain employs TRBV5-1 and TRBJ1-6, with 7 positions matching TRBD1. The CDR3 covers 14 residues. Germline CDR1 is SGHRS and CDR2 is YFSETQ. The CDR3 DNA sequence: TGCGCCAGCGGGGACAGTCCGGGGAATTCCCCCCTCCACTTT. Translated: CASGDSPGNSPLHF.

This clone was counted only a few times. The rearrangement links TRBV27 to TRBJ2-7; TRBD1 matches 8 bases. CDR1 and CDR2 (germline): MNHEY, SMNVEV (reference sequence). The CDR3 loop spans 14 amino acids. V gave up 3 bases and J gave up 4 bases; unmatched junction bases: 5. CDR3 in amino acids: CASSFQDRVYEQYF. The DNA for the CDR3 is TGTGCCAGCAGTTTTCAGGACAGGGTATACGAGCAGTACTTC.

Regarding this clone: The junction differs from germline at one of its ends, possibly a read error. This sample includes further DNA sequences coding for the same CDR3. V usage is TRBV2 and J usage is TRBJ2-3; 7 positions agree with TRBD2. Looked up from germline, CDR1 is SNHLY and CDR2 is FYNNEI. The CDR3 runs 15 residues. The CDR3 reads CASMAREGFADTQYF. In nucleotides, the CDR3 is TGCGCCAGCATGGCAAGGGAGGGTTTCGCAGATACGCAGTATTTT.

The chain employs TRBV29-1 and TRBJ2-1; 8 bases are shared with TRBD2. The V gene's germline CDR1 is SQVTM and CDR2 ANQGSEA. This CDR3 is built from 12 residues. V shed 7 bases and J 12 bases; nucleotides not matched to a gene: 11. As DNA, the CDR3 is TGCAGCGGCGGAGGGCGGGAGGTGGGGCAGTTCTTC. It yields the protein CSGGGREVGQFF.

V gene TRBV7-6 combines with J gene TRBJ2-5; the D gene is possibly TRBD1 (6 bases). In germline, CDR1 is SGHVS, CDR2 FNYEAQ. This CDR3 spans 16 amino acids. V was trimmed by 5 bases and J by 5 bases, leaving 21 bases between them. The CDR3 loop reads CASSTRDTPGWETQYF. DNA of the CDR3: TGTGCCAGCAGCACCCGGGACACCCCAGGTTGGGAGACCCAGTACTTC.

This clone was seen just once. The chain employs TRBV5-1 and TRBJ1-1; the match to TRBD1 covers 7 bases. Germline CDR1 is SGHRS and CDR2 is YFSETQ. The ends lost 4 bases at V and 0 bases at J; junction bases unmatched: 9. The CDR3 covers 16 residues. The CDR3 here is CASSPDRVRVNTEAFF. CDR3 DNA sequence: TGCGCCAGCAGCCCAGACAGGGTGAGAGTGAACACTGAAGCTTTCTTT.

CDR3 sequence reads: CASRQTRGSNQPQHF. Written as DNA, the CDR3 is TGTGCCAGCAGACAAACTCGAGGGAGCAATCAGCCCCAGCATTTT. The chain combines TRBV2 with TRBJ1-5; D remains ambiguous. Germline V CDR1 and CDR2: SNHLY, FYNNEI. The germline V and J ends were trimmed by 6 bases and 1 base, with 13 bases remaining between them. CDR3 length equals 15 residues.

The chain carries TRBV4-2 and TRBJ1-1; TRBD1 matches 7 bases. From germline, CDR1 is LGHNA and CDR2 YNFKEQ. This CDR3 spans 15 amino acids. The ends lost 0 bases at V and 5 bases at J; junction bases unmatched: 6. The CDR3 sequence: CASSQEEGAGTEAFF. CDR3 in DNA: TGTGCCAGCAGCCAAGAGGAGGGGGCAGGGACTGAAGCTTTCTTT.

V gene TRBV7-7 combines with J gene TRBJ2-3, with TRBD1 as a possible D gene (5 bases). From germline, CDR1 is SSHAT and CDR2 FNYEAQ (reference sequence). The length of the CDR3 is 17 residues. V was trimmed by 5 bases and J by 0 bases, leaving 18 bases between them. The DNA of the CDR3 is TGTGCCAGCAGCCCCTTCCCCAGCGCAGGGAGCACAGATACGCAGTATTTT. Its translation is CASSPFPSAGSTDTQYF. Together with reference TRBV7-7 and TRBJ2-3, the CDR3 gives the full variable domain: GAGVSQSPRYKVTKRGQDVTLRCDPISSHATLYWYQQALGQGPEFLTYFNYEAQPDKSGLPSDRFSAERPEGSISTLTIQRTEQRDSAMYRCASSPFPSAGSTDTQYFGPGTRLTVL.